The rows below give T cell receptor beta chains drawn from one sample of a study of T cell repertoires in cytomegalovirus infection. TCRdb re-called the reads with MiXCR, one entry per CDR3 protein. The sample lists fewer than 400,000 distinct CDR3 sequences, roughly 20% occurring once. The specimen sequenced was PBMCs. Every receptor here comes from a human donor in good health (CMV status not recorded). Some clones in this sample may be carry-over from other donors' samples. Each CDR3 is given with its conserved first and last residue. A D gene is named only where the DNA matches it firmly. The size field is filled for only some rows; it gives once, few, many or a size class.

clone size,V gene,D gene,J gene,CDR3 protein,CDR3 DNA
NA,TRBV20-1,NA,TRBJ2-7,CSASLPGLYEQYF,TGCAGTGCTAGCCTCCCAGGCCTCTACGAGCAGTACTTC
many,TRBV7-2,NA,TRBJ2-1,CASSFRDAEDNEQFF,TGTGCCAGCAGCTTCCGGGACGCCGAAGACAATGAGCAGTTCTTC
many,TRBV12-3/TRBV12-4,TRBD2,TRBJ2-1,CASTPPRLAGGIGEQFF,TGTGCCAGCACTCCTCCTCGCCTAGCGGGAGGAATCGGTGAGCAGTTCTTC
NA,TRBV11-1,TRBD1,TRBJ2-1,CASSSPGTGLDNEQFF,TGTGCCAGCAGCTCCCCCGGGACAGGGCTGGACAATGAGCAGTTCTTC
NA,TRBV6-1,NA,TRBJ1-2,CASSEAIRGVSYGYTF,TGTGCCAGCAGCGAAGCAATACGGGGGGTAAGCTATGGCTACACCTTC
NA,TRBV20-1,NA,TRBJ2-5,CSAGPGGATQYF,TGCAGTGCTGGACCAGGGGGGGCGACCCAGTACTTC
many,TRBV7-2,TRBD1,TRBJ2-4,CASSPGTAQNIQYF,TGTGCCAGCAGCCCCGGGACAGCACAAAACATTCAGTACTTC
NA,TRBV10-3,NA,TRBJ2-1,CAITVGATYNEQFF,TGTGCCATCACGGTCGGGGCCACCTACAATGAGCAGTTCTTC
few,TRBV7-9,TRBD2,TRBJ2-5,CASRRGGQETQYF,TGTGCCAGCAGGCGGGGGGGCCAAGAGACCCAGTACTTC
NA,TRBV7-6,NA,TRBJ2-7,CACSSSPQYEQYF,TGTGCCTGCAGCTCCTCTCCCCAATACGAGCAGTACTTC
many,TRBV7-4,NA,TRBJ1-5,CASSLGGRANQPQHF,TGTGCCAGCAGCTTAGGGGGAAGGGCCAATCAGCCCCAGCATTTT
few,TRBV4-2,NA,TRBJ1-1,CASSDQPGGINTEAFF,TGTGCCAGCAGCGATCAACCTGGGGGGATCAACACTGAAGCTTTCTTT
NA,TRBV20-1,NA,TRBJ2-3,CSARGRGSSTDTQYF,TGCAGTGCTAGAGGCCGGGGGAGTAGCACAGATACGCAGTATTTT
many,TRBV28,NA,TRBJ2-3,CASSFPPGVATDTQYF,TGTGCCAGCAGTTTTCCTCCGGGGGTAGCGACAGATACGCAGTATTTT
many,TRBV10-3,TRBD1,TRBJ2-5,CAISGPNVEGAETQYF,TGTGCCATCAGTGGACCCAACGTCGAGGGGGCAGAGACCCAGTACTTC
NA,TRBV10-2,TRBD2,TRBJ2-1,CASSEPSGSYEQFF,TGCGCCAGCAGTGAGCCTAGCGGGAGCTATGAGCAGTTCTTC
few,TRBV28,TRBD1,TRBJ2-3,CASSHLPGQGYFTDTQYF,TGTGCCAGCAGCCACCTCCCGGGACAGGGGTACTTCACAGATACGCAGTATTTT
many,TRBV12-3/TRBV12-4,NA,TRBJ2-1,CASSPARVGQFF,TGTGCCAGCAGCCCCGCCCGGGTAGGGCAGTTCTTC
NA,TRBV2,TRBD2,TRBJ2-1,CASSLKRGRSDEQFF,TGTGCCAGCAGTCTGAAGCGGGGGAGGTCGGATGAGCAGTTCTTC
few,TRBV18,TRBD1,TRBJ1-2,CASSPGQGANYGYTF,TGTGCCAGCTCACCGGGACAGGGGGCGAACTATGGCTACACCTTC
NA,TRBV4-3,NA,TRBJ1-1,CASSHLDTNTEAFF,TGCGCCAGCAGCCACCTGGACACGAACACTGAAGCTTTCTTT
few,TRBV19,TRBD1,TRBJ2-5,CASSLTGTGATQYF,TGTGCCAGTAGTTTAACCGGGACAGGGGCGACCCAGTACTTC
many,TRBV12-3/TRBV12-4,NA,TRBJ1-2,CASTFDTDGYTF,TGTGCCAGCACCTTCGATACGGATGGCTACACCTTC
once,TRBV11-2,NA,TRBJ2-1,CASSPTPGVEQFF,TGTGCCAGCAGCCCAACGCCGGGAGTTGAGCAGTTCTTC
few,TRBV7-8,NA,TRBJ2-5,CASSRDPRREETQYF,TGTGCCAGCAGCCGGGACCCTAGGAGGGAAGAGACCCAGTACTTC
many,TRBV7-2,TRBD2,TRBJ2-7,CASRKGAGGSEQYF,TGTGCCAGCAGGAAAGGGGCGGGGGGAAGCGAGCAGTACTTC
NA,TRBV18,NA,TRBJ1-3,CASSPVDSGNTIYF,TGTGCCAGCTCACCAGTCGATTCTGGAAACACCATATATTTT
NA,TRBV11-2,NA,TRBJ1-1,CASSLFPGSNTEAFF,TGTGCCAGCAGCTTATTCCCGGGGTCCAACACTGAAGCTTTCTTT
few,TRBV27,NA,TRBJ2-1,CASSLGQSNEQFF,TGTGCCAGCAGTTTAGGACAGTCCAATGAGCAGTTCTTC
many,TRBV19,NA,TRBJ1-2,CASSILGLGQPTPGYTF,TGTGCCAGTAGTATACTCGGACTCGGACAACCTACCCCCGGCTACACCTTC